Following are 15 T cell receptor beta chains from one sample sequenced in a study of PD-L1 blockade in urothelial cancer. Time point of the sample: pretreatment peripheral blood. TCRdb keeps only in-frame clones here, not all; method: immunoSEQ multiplex PCR. Here the sample spans some 120,000 clones, approximately 84% being singletons. The material was PBMCs, obtained around atezolizumab (anti-PD-L1) treatment. These TCRs come from a man aged 45 to 65 with urothelial cancer.

The chain is built from TRBV6-5 and TRBJ1-2; 7 bases are a match to TRBD1. V shed 5 bases, J shed 4 bases, and the junction held 4 bases outside the gene matches. Germline CDR1 and CDR2: MNHEY and SVGAGI. The CDR3 spans 13 residues. CDR3 DNA: TGTGCCAGCAGTCTTGAGGGGGCCTATGGCTACACCTTC. It is translated as CASSLEGAYGYTF.

The chain combines TRBV7-2 with TRBJ2-7; 9 bases match TRBD2. In germline, CDR1 is SGHTA, CDR2 FQGNSA. J gave up 9 bases and V 7 bases, and 13 bases lay outside the gene matches. The CDR3 runs 14 residues. The CDR3 nucleotides are TGTGCCAGCACCACAGCGGGAGGACCGTCAGGGCAGTACTTC. Protein: CASTTAGGPSGQYF.

The chain uses TRBV7-3 and TRBJ2-6; 7 bases match TRBD2. Germline values: CDR1 SGHTA, CDR2 FQGTGA. The junction had 0 bases not matched to a gene; V was cut back by 2 bases and J by 2 bases. This CDR3 region has 15 residues. The CDR3 DNA sequence: TGTGCCAGCAGCTTAGGGGGGGCTGGGGCCAACGTCCTGACTTTC. This gives the protein CASSLGGAGANVLTF.

Regarding this clone: Different DNA sequences within this sample yield the same CDR3. The chain recombines TRBV29-1 with TRBJ1-1, with D maybe TRBD1 (6 bases). The V and J ends lost 6 bases and 11 bases respectively, with 13 bases between them. This CDR3 is 10 amino acids long. CDR1 and CDR2 (germline): SQVTM, ANQGSEA. CDR3 sequence: CSVRGYEAFF. The CDR3 DNA reads as TGCAGCGTGAGGGGGTACGAGGCTTTCTTT. Filled out from reference TRBV29-1 and TRBJ1-1, the complete variable domain reads SAVISQKPSRDICQRGTSLTIQCQVDSQVTMMFWYRQQPGQSLTLIATANQGSEATYESGFVIDKFPISRPNLTFSTLTVSNMSPEDSSIYLCSVRGYEAFFGQGTRLTVV.

V usage is TRBV11-2 and J usage is TRBJ2-3, with D possibly TRBD2 on 5 matching bases. This CDR3 spans 14 amino acids. Germline V gives CDR1 SGHAT, CDR2 FQNNGV. V was trimmed by 3 bases and J by 3 bases, leaving 10 bases between them. The CDR3 protein is CASSFLAITDTQYF. The CDR3 nucleotides read TGTGCCAGCAGCTTCCTAGCCATAACAGATACGCAGTATTTT.

The V and J genes are TRBV19 and TRBJ1-6, with TRBD1 as a possible D gene (6 bases). This CDR3 has 14 amino acids. Trimming took off 7 bases at V and 9 bases at J, with 16 bases between the two ends. In germline, CDR1 is LNHDA, CDR2 SQIVND (reference sequence). The CDR3 nucleotides read TGTGCCAGTATGGGGGCAGCTAGTTTTTCACCCCTCCACTTT. As protein: CASMGAASFSPLHF.

The gene calls are TRBV19 and TRBJ1-4; D uncertain. The germline gives CDR1 LNHDA, CDR2 SQIVND (reference sequence). Trimming removed 5 bases at V and 10 bases at J, with 20 bases between. The CDR3 length is 15 residues. CDR3: CASSPTPSTDGKLFF. As DNA, the CDR3 is TGTGCCAGTAGTCCAACCCCCTCAACAGATGGAAAACTGTTTTTT.

The V call is TRBV5-1, the J call TRBJ2-7, with TRBD1 as a possible D gene (7 bases). CDR1 and CDR2 (germline): SGHRS, YFSETQ. Deletions cut 1 base from V and 2 bases from J, with 10 bases between. This CDR3 is 14 amino acids long. As DNA, the CDR3 is TGCGCCAGCAGCTTGCAGGGGGGTACCTACGAGCAGTACTTC. Translation: CASSLQGGTYEQYF.

J is TRBJ2-5 and V is TRBV28, with D unclear. This CDR3 has 12 amino acids. Germline V gene sequence: CDR1 MDHEN, CDR2 SYDVKM. Between the trimmed V and J ends, which lost 6 bases and 9 bases, there was a span of 14 bases. CDR3 sequence (DNA): TGTGCCAGCAGCCTGCCTGTTGGAGCCCAGTACTTC. Its protein is CASSLPVGAQYF.

This clone was recorded once. The J gene is TRBJ2-2, the V gene TRBV5-1; 10 nucleotides line up with TRBD2. The CDR3 sequence is 18 residues long. The germline V gene has CDR1 SGHRS and CDR2 YFSETQ. V shed 4 bases, J shed 1 base, and the junction held 10 bases outside the gene matches. The CDR3 loop reads CASSKLALAGLNTGELFF. Written as DNA, the CDR3 is TGCGCCAGCAGCAAGCTAGCACTAGCGGGGCTGAACACCGGGGAGCTGTTTTTT.

A single count supports this clone. This rearrangement joins TRBV5-6 to TRBJ2-3; D is unresolved. V was trimmed by 4 bases and J by 2 bases, leaving 11 bases between them. The CDR3 has 14 amino acids. Germline assignment: CDR1 SGHDT and CDR2 YYEEEE. The CDR3 region is CASSAVTYTDTQYF. The CDR3, as DNA: TGTGCCAGCAGCGCCGTGACTTACACAGATACGCAGTATTTT.

The chain employs TRBV2 and TRBJ1-1, with TRBD1 identical over 9 bases. V was pared by 7 bases and J by 5 bases, with 8 bases of the junction left unmatched. This CDR3 comprises 14 residues. Germline V CDR1 and CDR2: SNHLY, FYNNEI. The CDR3 DNA reads TGTGCCAGCAATTTACAGGGGGCGCAGACTGAAGCTTTCTTT. Protein sequence: CASNLQGAQTEAFF.

This clone has more than one count but fewer than ten. J is TRBJ2-7 and V is TRBV6-1; no clear D gene. This CDR3 has 14 amino acids. CDR1 and CDR2 from the germline V gene are MNHNS and SASEGT. Trimming took 6 bases from V and 5 from J, leaving 17 bases between them. CDR3: CASSPPTGMDEQYF. CDR3 coding DNA: TGTGCCAGCAGCCCCCCCACCGGTATGGACGAGCAGTACTTC.

The J gene is TRBJ2-1, the V gene TRBV5-4, with 8 bases lining up with TRBD2. The V gene end was trimmed by 3 bases and the J gene end by 6 bases; junction bases not matched to a gene: 14. CDR3 length: 17 residues. CDR1 is SGHNT, CDR2 YYREEE, per germline (reference sequence). The CDR3 DNA follows: TGTGCCAGCAGCTCCACCGCACATAGCGGGAATGCCAATGAGCAGTTCTTC. Residues: CASSSTAHSGNANEQFF.

The chain is built from TRBV27 and TRBJ2-5, with D perhaps TRBD2 (5 bases). The CDR3 is 13 residues long. Germline CDR1 MNHEY, CDR2 SMNVEV (reference sequence). V gave up 8 bases and J gave up 5 bases, with 15 bases separating them. CDR3 nucleotides: TGTGCCAGCGCTCAACCCTGGGAGGAGACCCAGTACTTC. The encoded protein is CASAQPWEETQYF.